The sequence of this T cell receptor beta chain was determined in a study of T-cell reconstitution after alpha-beta-depleted transplantation in children. The study's findings and limits: Expanded graft clones, several hundred of them, were reportedly the source of alpha-beta T cells about two months after transplant.

Using unique molecular identifiers, the investigators prepared the TCRbeta library. A single record per CDR3 protein comes from TCRdb applying MiXCR to the PCR reads. Of some 50,000 distinct CDR3 sequences listed, about 9% are singletons. About this clonotype: Its matching antigen is unknown.

V was clipped by 3 bases and J by 0 bases; unmatched bases: 9. This CDR3 has 17 amino acids. The germline CDR1 and CDR2 sequences are LNHDA and SQIVND (reference sequence). The rearrangement joins TRBV19 to TRBJ2-5, with 8 bases lining up with TRBD2. This specimen was PBMCs, mostly from graft donor cells, taken 60 days after TCRalphabeta/CD19-depleted stem cell transplant. This TCR derives from a male patient aged 2 to 10 who had a stem cell transplant for chronic granulomatous disease, so the T cells may come from the graft donor. In nucleotides, the CDR3 is TGTGCCAGTAGTATTGAATCAGCGGGAGCTTACCAAGAGACCCAGTACTTC. It is translated as CASSIESAGAYQETQYF.